Each of the 31 T cell receptor beta chains below was sequenced from the same sample in a study of cytomegalovirus exposure and HLA in healthy donors. Measured with immunoSEQ multiplex PCR; TCRdb has only the in-frame clones, and not every one. The sample records fewer than 250,000 clones, about nine tenths being singletons. Sequencing was performed on PBMCs. These receptors were taken from a young woman in good health and CMV-seropositive.

This clone was recorded once. The chain joins TRBV29-1 to TRBJ1-2, with TRBD1 matching over 8 bases. The CDR3 consists of 12 residues. V gave up 6 bases and J gave up 2 bases; unmatched junction bases: 2. The germline V gene has CDR1 SQVTM and CDR2 ANQGSEA. This CDR3 reads CSVWTGNYGYTF. CDR3 sequence (DNA): TGCAGCGTCTGGACAGGGAACTATGGCTACACCTTC.

The J gene is TRBJ2-2, the V gene TRBV25-1, with D perhaps TRBD2 (6 bases). This CDR3 region has 16 residues. Trimming left V 4 bases short and J 6 bases short, with 18 bases between. In germline, CDR1 is MGHDK, CDR2 SYGVNS. CDR3 region: CASSAKAQGGPGELFF. The CDR3 DNA is TGTGCCAGCAGTGCCAAAGCCCAGGGAGGCCCCGGGGAGCTGTTTTTT. Full variable domain (outside the CDR3, taken from reference TRBV25-1 and TRBJ2-2): EADIYQTPRYLVIGTGKKITLECSQTMGHDKMYWYQQDPGMELHLIHYSYGVNSTEKGDLSSESTVSRIRTEHFPLTLESARPSHTSQYLCASSAKAQGGPGELFFGEGSRLTVL.

V and J are TRBV4-2 and TRBJ2-1, with D maybe TRBD2 (5 bases). The length of the CDR3 is 12 residues. Trimming stripped 0 bases from V and 8 bases from J, with 5 bases between. CDR1 and CDR2 (germline): LGHNA, YNFKEQ. CDR3 sequence (DNA): TGTGCCAGCAGCCAAGATAGCGATGAGCAGTTCTTC. Translated, it gives CASSQDSDEQFF.

This chain joins TRBV4-1 and TRBJ2-3, with 8 positions matching TRBD1. CDR1 is MGHRA and CDR2 is YSYEKL in the germline V gene. V lost 0 bases, J lost 0 bases, and 8 bases stayed unmatched. The CDR3 sequence is 18 residues long. This CDR3 reads CASSQEGGTGFSTDTQYF. For the CDR3, the DNA is TGCGCCAGCAGCCAAGAAGGGGGGACAGGATTTAGCACAGATACGCAGTATTTT.

The chain carries TRBV28 and TRBJ1-1, with 8 bases that match TRBD1. In germline, CDR1 is MDHEN, CDR2 SYDVKM. The CDR3 runs to 15 residues. V was clipped by 6 bases and J by 2 bases; unmatched bases: 8. CDR3 sequence (DNA): TGTGCCAGCAGCCCAATAGGACAGGGTAACACTGAAGCTTTCTTT. This sequence encodes CASSPIGQGNTEAFF. The complete variable domain, with remaining parts taken from reference TRBV28 and TRBJ1-1, reads DVKVTQSSRYLVKRTGEKVFLECVQDMDHENMFWYRQDPGLGLRLIYFSYDVKMKEKGDIPEGYSVSREKKERFSLILESASTNQTSMYLCASSPIGQGNTEAFFGQGTRLTVV.

This chain links TRBV9 with TRBJ2-7; 12 bases map to TRBD1. V lost 3 bases, J lost 9 bases, and 13 bases stayed unmatched. Germline CDR1 and CDR2: SGDLS and YYNGEE. This CDR3 region has 16 residues. CDR3 amino acids: CASSADPGTGGAWQYF. CDR3 DNA sequence: TGTGCCAGCAGCGCTGATCCCGGGACAGGGGGCGCTTGGCAGTACTTC.

The rearrangement joins TRBV30 to TRBJ1-2, with D tentatively TRBD1 (6 bases). Germline CDR1 is GTSNPN and CDR2 is SVGIG (reference sequence). V lost 2 bases to trimming and J lost 7 bases, with 14 bases between them. This CDR3 region has 13 residues. The DNA for the CDR3 is TGTGCCTGGAGTACAAATACAGGGTCTGGCTACACCTTC. It specifies CAWSTNTGSGYTF.

The gene calls are TRBV5-1 and TRBJ2-1, with D possibly being TRBD1 (5 bases). This CDR3 has 16 residues. V lost 3 bases and J lost 2, with 15 bases in between. Germline CDR1 is SGHRS and CDR2 is YFSETQ. CDR3: CASSSVGDFAYNEQFF. In nucleotides, the CDR3 is TGCGCCAGCAGCTCTGTAGGGGATTTTGCCTACAATGAGCAGTTCTTC.

The V and J genes are TRBV4-1 and TRBJ2-1, with 9 bases lining up with TRBD2. J lost 4 bases, V lost 1 base, and 14 bases had no gene match. The germline CDR1 and CDR2 sequences are MGHRA and YSYEKL. CDR3 size: 19 residues. This CDR3 is CASSQGAVSGRFVYNEQFF. DNA for the CDR3: TGCGCCAGCAGCCAAGGGGCGGTTAGCGGGAGATTTGTGTACAATGAGCAGTTCTTC.

Remarks on this clone: This sample includes further DNA sequences coding for the same CDR3. This rearrangement joins TRBV27 to TRBJ2-7; TRBD1 matches 10 bases. Germline CDR1 is MNHEY and CDR2 is SMNVEV (reference sequence). Trimming removed 6 bases from V and 4 bases from J; junction bases left unmatched: 3. This CDR3 has 13 residues. The DNA of the CDR3 is TGTGCCAGCAGCCCGGGACAGGGGTACGAGCAGTACTTC. Amino acid sequence: CASSPGQGYEQYF.

This chain connects TRBV5-1 to TRBJ2-7; 11 nucleotides line up with TRBD2. The junction had 6 bases not matched to a gene; V was cut back by 4 bases and J by 0 bases. This CDR3 comprises 16 residues. Germline V gene data show CDR1 as SGHRS and CDR2 as YFSETQ. The chain's CDR3 is CASSLGGLAASYEQYF. DNA for the CDR3: TGCGCCAGCAGCCTGGGGGGACTAGCGGCCTCCTACGAGCAGTACTTC.

The rearrangement joins TRBV7-9 to TRBJ2-1; 7 bases are shared with TRBD2. The V gene end was trimmed by 4 bases and the J gene end by 5 bases; junction bases not matched to a gene: 8. This CDR3 contains 15 residues. Germline CDR1 SEHNR, CDR2 FQNEAQ (reference sequence). This CDR3 is CASSWGGGRDNEQFF. For the CDR3, the DNA is TGTGCCAGCAGCTGGGGCGGGGGACGGGACAATGAGCAGTTCTTC.

The chain combines TRBV7-2 with TRBJ1-5, with a possible D match to TRBD1 (5 bases). The CDR3 spans 19 residues. Germline V lookup: CDR1 SGHTA, CDR2 FQGNSA. V was shortened by 4 bases and J by 2 bases, with 24 bases between the two germline ends. The CDR3 spells CASSSVLGLGGYGNQPQHF. The CDR3 DNA reads TGTGCCAGCAGCTCCGTCTTGGGCCTGGGGGGGTATGGCAATCAGCCCCAGCATTTT.

V usage is TRBV14 and J usage is TRBJ2-7; 7 nucleotides match TRBD2. This CDR3 comprises 17 residues. The germline V gene has CDR1 SGHDN and CDR2 FVKESK. V lost 3 bases and J lost 0; bases outside the gene matches: 11. This chain's CDR3 is CASSQGGFNPSSYEQYF. DNA for the CDR3: TGTGCCAGCAGCCAGGGGGGGTTTAATCCGAGCTCCTACGAGCAGTACTTC.

This rearrangement joins TRBV7-9 to TRBJ2-6; perhaps TRBD1 as D (5 bases). V dropped 9 bases and J dropped 0 bases, with 12 bases sitting between them. CDR3 size: 15 residues. Germline CDR1 SEHNR, CDR2 FQNEAQ (reference sequence). The CDR3 loop reads CASSIQGSGANVLTF. The CDR3 DNA follows: TGTGCCAGTTCAATTCAGGGCTCTGGGGCCAACGTCCTGACTTTC.

This CDR3 reads CAISEPLTRILSEQFF. The CDR3 nucleotides are TGTGCCATCAGTGAACCCCTAACTAGGATCCTCAGTGAGCAGTTCTTC. The chain combines TRBV10-3 with TRBJ2-1; the D gene is possibly TRBD2 (5 bases). V was trimmed by 3 bases and J by 9 bases, leaving 21 bases between them. CDR1 is ENHRY, CDR2 SYGVKD, per germline. This CDR3 contains 16 residues.

The chain recombines TRBV27 with TRBJ1-2, with 11 bases fitting TRBD1. The CDR3 extends over 16 amino acids. J lost 3 bases, V lost 4 bases, and 7 bases had no gene match. Germline V CDR1 and CDR2: MNHEY, SMNVEV (reference sequence). CDR3 nucleotides: TGTGCCAGCAGTTCCATGCCGGGACAGGGGGACTATGGCTACACCTTC. Encoded protein: CASSSMPGQGDYGYTF.

The genes are TRBV6-1 and TRBJ2-5; 10 bases agree with TRBD2. The CDR3 consists of 15 residues. Germline CDR1 and CDR2: MNHNS and SASEGT. V was clipped by 2 bases and J by 7 bases; unmatched bases: 7. Written as DNA, the CDR3 is TGTGCCAGCAGTGAACTAGCGGGAGCCTCAGGGACCCAGTACTTC. Amino acid sequence: CASSELAGASGTQYF.

The gene calls are TRBV19 and TRBJ2-1; 9 bases line up with TRBD2. V lost 7 bases to trimming and J lost 1 base; unmatched junction nucleotides: 8. CDR1 is LNHDA and CDR2 is SQIVND in the germline V gene (reference sequence). The CDR3 consists of 16 residues. The CDR3 DNA is TGTGCCAGTAAGGAGCGAGCGGGAGGATCCTACAATGAGCAGTTCTTC. As protein: CASKERAGGSYNEQFF. The variable domain in full, with the rest retrieved from reference TRBV19 and TRBJ2-1, is DGGITQSPKYLFRKEGQNVTLSCEQNLNHDAMYWYRQDPGQGLRLIYYSQIVNDFQKGDIAEGYSVSREKKESFPLTVTSAQKNPTAFYLCASKERAGGSYNEQFFGPGTRLTVL.

The genes are TRBV5-6 and TRBJ2-3; 9 bases are shared with TRBD2. There are 15 residues in the CDR3. J was trimmed by 4 bases and V by 1 base; bases with no gene match: 4. Germline CDR1 and CDR2: SGHDT and YYEEEE. The CDR3 loop is CASSLLAGGSDTQYF. The CDR3 bases are TGTGCCAGCAGCTTGTTGGCGGGAGGGTCAGATACGCAGTATTTT.

The chain carries TRBV6-5 and TRBJ2-7; D possibly corresponds to TRBD2 (5 bases). The V end was cut by 7 bases, the J end by 6 bases, with 22 bases between. Germline assignment: CDR1 MNHEY and CDR2 SVGAGI. The CDR3 covers 15 residues. CDR3 in amino acids: CASTRNHDYSGEQYF. DNA of the CDR3: TGTGCCAGCACCAGAAATCACGACTATTCCGGCGAGCAGTACTTC.

This chain uses TRBV2 with TRBJ1-2, with TRBD1 matching over 9 bases. This CDR3 spans 14 amino acids. Germline lookup yields CDR1 SNHLY and CDR2 FYNNEI. V was clipped by 5 bases and J by 8 bases; unmatched bases: 9. CDR3 region: CASSNTGTGLGYTF. The CDR3 DNA reads as TGTGCCAGCAGTAACACCGGGACAGGGTTAGGCTACACCTTC.

The chain couples TRBV5-6 to TRBJ1-1; 7 bases are shared with TRBD1. CDR1 and CDR2 from the germline V gene are SGHDT and YYEEEE. V gave up 5 bases and J gave up 2 bases; unmatched junction bases: 6. The CDR3 is made up of 14 amino acids. CDR3 region: CASSRDSFNTEAFF. CDR3 coding DNA: TGTGCCAGCAGTCGGGACAGTTTTAACACTGAAGCTTTCTTT. Drawing the rest from reference TRBV5-6 and TRBJ1-1, the complete variable domain is DAGVTQSPTHLIKTRGQQVTLRCSPKSGHDTVSWYQQALGQGPQFIFQYYEEEERQRGNFPDRFSGHQFPNYSSELNVNALLLGDSALYLCASSRDSFNTEAFFGQGTRLTVV.

This clone has just one count. This chain uses TRBV27 with TRBJ2-1, with TRBD2 matching over 9 bases. This CDR3 comprises 16 residues. Looked up from germline, CDR1 is MNHEY and CDR2 is SMNVEV (reference sequence). V was pared by 0 bases and J by 7 bases, with 7 bases of the junction left unmatched. For the CDR3, the DNA is TGTGCCAGCAGTTTATCCCCCGCTAGCGGGAATAATGAGCAGTTCTTC. Its protein product is CASSLSPASGNNEQFF.

The chain joins TRBV6-1 to TRBJ2-7; 9 bases are shared with TRBD1. CDR3 length: 15 amino acids. Germline V CDR1 and CDR2: MNHNS, SASEGT. CDR3 amino acids: CATKPWTGASYEQYF. DNA for the CDR3: TGTGCGACCAAACCATGGACAGGGGCGTCTTACGAGCAGTACTTC.

The genes are TRBV19 and TRBJ1-1; tentatively, D is TRBD1 (6 bases). V was cut by 3 bases and J by 3 bases, with 11 bases left in between. This CDR3 has 14 amino acids. CDR1 and CDR2 from the germline V gene are LNHDA and SQIVND (reference sequence). Here the CDR3 DNA reads TGTGCCAGTAGTATGGCGGGGGGCTACACTGAAGCTTTCTTT. This translates into CASSMAGGYTEAFF.

J is TRBJ2-7 and V is TRBV7-8; 13 nucleotides agree with TRBD2. J gave up 4 bases and V 5 bases, and 14 bases lay outside the gene matches. The CDR3 has 18 amino acids. CDR1 and CDR2 from the germline V gene are SGHVS and FQNEAQ. DNA for the CDR3: TGTGCCAGCAGCCGACGGACTAGCGGGAGTGGAAAGGGATACGAGCAGTACTTC. Translating it yields CASSRRTSGSGKGYEQYF.

This clone was recorded a few times. The chain uses TRBV4-1 and TRBJ2-3, with TRBD2 matching 7 bases. V dropped 0 bases and J dropped 0; count of bases not matched to a gene: 9. The CDR3 runs to 18 residues. Germline assignment: CDR1 MGHRA and CDR2 YSYEKL. CDR3 nucleotides: TGCGCCAGCAGCCAAGATAAGGGAGGGGAGCGGAGCACAGATACGCAGTATTTT. It specifies CASSQDKGGERSTDTQYF.

The V gene is TRBV29-1, the J gene TRBJ2-1; weak D call: TRBD1 (6 bases). The CDR3 contains 14 residues. CDR1 and CDR2 from the germline V gene are SQVTM and ANQGSEA. The ends were cut back, 8 bases at V and 4 bases at J, with 18 bases in the middle. For the CDR3, the DNA is TGCAGCTCCAGAACAGGGTTAGGGTACAATGAGCAGTTCTTC. Amino acids: CSSRTGLGYNEQFF.

The V gene is TRBV27, the J gene TRBJ2-1; perhaps TRBD2 as D (5 bases). The CDR3 has 15 amino acids. CDR1 MNHEY and CDR2 SMNVEV come from the germline V gene (reference sequence). V was cut by 3 bases and J by 7 bases, with 16 bases left in between. This chain's CDR3 is CASSFGGSPNNEQFF. The CDR3, as DNA: TGTGCCAGCAGTTTCGGCGGGTCCCCTAATAATGAGCAGTTCTTC.

The J gene is TRBJ1-2, the V gene TRBV20-1; unclear D gene. Germline V gene sequence: CDR1 DFQATT, CDR2 SNEGSKA (reference sequence). This CDR3 is built from 9 residues. The V gene lost 8 bases and the J gene lost 7 bases, with 8 bases spanning the gap. CDR3 sequence (DNA): TGCAGTCAAGCGACTGGCTACACCTTC. Translating gives CSQATGYTF.